This record covers a single TCR beta chain. Its specificity is unknown. The data were obtained in a study of blood T cells in healthy people across ages. Overall study: With template switching, about one barcoded beta molecule was captured per two T cells. Whole-study findings and limits: The fall in TCR beta diversity per million T cells was roughly linear with age.

A second PCR, run for roughly 7 to 12 cycles, used a sample-barcoded 5' primer plus a J-beta primer mix. TCRdb passed the 5' RACE reads through MiXCR, listing each CDR3 protein once. The sample carries almost 1 million distinct CDR3 sequences, just over 50% recorded once. This CDR3 is 16 amino acids long. CDR1 and CDR2 from the germline V gene are MGHRA and YSYEKL. The ends lost 0 bases at V and 3 bases at J; junction bases unmatched: 5. The origin of this receptor is a woman aged 60-75 years in good health. The sequenced sample was blood. The chain carries TRBV4-1 and TRBJ2-1, with TRBD2 identical over 7 bases. The CDR3 bases are TGCGCCAGCAGCCAAGATGAGGCGGGAGACTACAATGAGCAGTTCTTC. It encodes CASSQDEAGDYNEQFF.